This T cell receptor beta chain derives from a study of OX40 agonist ivuxolimab in advanced cancers. Overall study: Partial responses occurred in three patients (one hepatocellular carcinoma, two cutaneous melanoma).

This clone was seen a handful of times. Its matching antigen is unknown. Generated by immunoSEQ multiplex PCR, the TCRdb table keeps only in-frame clones and is missing some. Of approximately 58,000 clones in the sample, around 93% were seen once. The germline V gene encodes CDR1 SGHVS and CDR2 FQNEAQ. CDR3 length: 16 amino acids. V dropped 1 base and J dropped 0 bases, with 10 bases sitting between them. Findings and caveats of the study: At 0.1 to 3.0 mg/kg and by week 6, clonal expansion occurred in CD4+ and CD8+ blood T cells. The study found that CD8+ T cells averaged more expanded clones than CD4+.

The sequence was collected from an adult with an advanced solid tumor such as melanoma, head and neck, liver or kidney cancer. Source: CD4+ or CD8+ T cells sorted from blood, taken in a trial of the OX40 agonist ivuxolimab. This chain connects TRBV7-8 to TRBJ1-3; tentative D call: TRBD1 (5 bases). CDR3 region: CASSLVVGTSGNTIYF. Here the CDR3 DNA reads TGTGCCAGCAGCTTAGTGGTGGGGACCTCTGGAAACACCATATATTTT.